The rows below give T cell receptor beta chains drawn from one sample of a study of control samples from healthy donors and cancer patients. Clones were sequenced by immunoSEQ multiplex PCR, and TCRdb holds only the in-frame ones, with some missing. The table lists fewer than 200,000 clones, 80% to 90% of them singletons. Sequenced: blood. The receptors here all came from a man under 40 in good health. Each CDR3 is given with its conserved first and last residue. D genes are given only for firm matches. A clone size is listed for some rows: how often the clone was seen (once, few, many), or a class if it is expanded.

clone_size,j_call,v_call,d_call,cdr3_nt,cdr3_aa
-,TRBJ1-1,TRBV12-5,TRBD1,TGTGCTAGTGGTTCCCCCCAGGGGGCCCCCACTGAAGCTTTCTTT,CASGSPQGAPTEAFF
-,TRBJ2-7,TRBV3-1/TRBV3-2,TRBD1,TGTGCCAGCAGCTACTGGGACAGGACTTCCTACGAGCAGTACTTC,CASSYWDRTSYEQYF
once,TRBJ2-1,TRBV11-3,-,TGTGCCAGCAGCTTCACCGGGACGAATTACAATGAGCAGTTCTTC,CASSFTGTNYNEQFF
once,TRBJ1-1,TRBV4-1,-,TGCGCCAGCAGCCAAGAAACGGCACGGGCTTTCTTT,CASSQETARAFF
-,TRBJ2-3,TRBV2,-,TGTGCCAGCCGCCGAAAAAAGACAGGAGTCGATACGCAGTATTTT,CASRRKKTGVDTQYF
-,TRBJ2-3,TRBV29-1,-,TGCAGCGCTGAACTCAATCCGGGGAGCACAGATACGCAGTATTTT,CSAELNPGSTDTQYF
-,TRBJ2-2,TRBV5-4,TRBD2,TGTGCCAGCAGCTTCTTAGCGGGGTGGATGAACACCGGGGAGCTGTTTTTT,CASSFLAGWMNTGELFF
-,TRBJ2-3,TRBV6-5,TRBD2,TGTGCCACCTCCGGCGGGGGGCGAGATACGCAGTATTTT,CATSGGGRDTQYF
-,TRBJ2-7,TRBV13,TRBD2,TGTGCCAGCAGCTCCCCCGTGGGGGCCGGGACTAGAGGGGACGAGCAGTACTTC,CASSSPVGAGTRGDEQYF
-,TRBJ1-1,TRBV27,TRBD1,TGTGCCAGCAGTCCCCAGGGGGCTGTCACTGAAGCTTTCTTT,CASSPQGAVTEAFF
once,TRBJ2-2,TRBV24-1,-,TGTGCCACCTCGAATAAGGGACTTCACACCGGGGAGCTGTTTTTT,CATSNKGLHTGELFF
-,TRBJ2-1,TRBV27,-,TGTGCCAGCAGTTTAAAAGGCGGTGGCGTGACCCAACACAATGAGCAGTTCTTC,CASSLKGGGVTQHNEQFF
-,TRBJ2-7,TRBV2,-,TGTGCCAGTAGGTCTCACCCCGGGACCTCGGCGGGGGAGCAGTACTTC,CASRSHPGTSAGEQYF
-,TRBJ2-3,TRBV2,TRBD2,TGTGCCAGCGCCAAGGGCGCGGGAGGGCCGGGTGATACGCAGTATTTT,CASAKGAGGPGDTQYF
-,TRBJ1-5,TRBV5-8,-,TGTGCCAGCAGCCTCCCGCCTTCTTATAGCAATCAGCCCCAGCATTTT,CASSLPPSYSNQPQHF
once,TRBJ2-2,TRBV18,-,TGTGCCAGCTCACCAAATCCTATCCGGGGCGGGGAGCTGTTTTTT,CASSPNPIRGGELFF
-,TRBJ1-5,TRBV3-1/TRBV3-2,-,TGTGCCAGCAGCCAAGGAACATATAGCAATCAGCCCCAGCATTTT,CASSQGTYSNQPQHF
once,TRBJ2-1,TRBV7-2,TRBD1,TGTGCCAGTGACAGGGGAAGGAACAATGAGCAGTTCTTC,CASDRGRNNEQFF
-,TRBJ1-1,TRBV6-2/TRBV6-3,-,TGTGCCAGCAGTATCCCGCAGGGAGAGATGGCTTTCTTT,CASSIPQGEMAFF
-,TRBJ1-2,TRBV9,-,TGTGCCAGCAGCGCAGAGGGACGGGCATATGGCTACACCTTC,CASSAEGRAYGYTF
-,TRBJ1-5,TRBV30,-,TGTGCCTGGAGTACTCAGGGGACTAGCAATCAGCCCCAGCATTTT,CAWSTQGTSNQPQHF
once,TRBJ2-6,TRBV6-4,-,TGTGCCAGCGCGTCGAGTGCCGGGGCCAACGTCCTGACTTTC,CASASSAGANVLTF
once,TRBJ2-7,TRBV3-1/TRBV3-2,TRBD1,TGTGCCAGCAGCCCCGGGCGGGACAGGGGGCGATACGAGCAGTACTTC,CASSPGRDRGRYEQYF
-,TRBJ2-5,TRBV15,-,TGTGCCACCAGCAGGAACAGGGGAGGCCGATCTCAAGAGACCCAGTACTTC,CATSRNRGGRSQETQYF
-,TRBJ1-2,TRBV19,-,TGTGCCAGTGCCAGAAACTATGGCTACACCTTC,CASARNYGYTF
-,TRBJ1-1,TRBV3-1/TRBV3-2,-,TGTGCCAGCAGCCAAGATCCAGGGCTAGCTTTCTTT,CASSQDPGLAFF
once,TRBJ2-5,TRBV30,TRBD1,TGTGCCTGGAGTGTAGCCAGGGGGCGAAGGGAGACCCAGTACTTC,CAWSVARGRRETQYF
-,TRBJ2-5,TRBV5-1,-,TGCGCCAGCAGCATAAAGACCCAGTACTTC,CASSIKTQYF
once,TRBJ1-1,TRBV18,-,TGTGCCAGCTCACCAGGGACGAACACTGAAGCTTTCTTT,CASSPGTNTEAFF
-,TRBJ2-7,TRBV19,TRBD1,TGTGCCCCCCGTGCCGGGACAGGAGACGAGCAGTACTTC,CAPRAGTGDEQYF
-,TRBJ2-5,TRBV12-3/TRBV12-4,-,TGTGCCAGCAGTTTTGGGCAGAGGGAGACCCAGTACTTC,CASSFGQRETQYF
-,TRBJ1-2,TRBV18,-,TGTGCCAGCTCACCAGCGGGGTTGACGGCAAACTATGGCTACACCTTC,CASSPAGLTANYGYTF
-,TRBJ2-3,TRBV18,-,TGTGCCAGCTCACCCTCACCCACAGATACGCAGTATTTT,CASSPSPTDTQYF
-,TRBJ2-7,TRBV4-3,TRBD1,TGCGCCAGCAGCCAAGGGAGGACAGGGGGCTACGAGCAGTACTTC,CASSQGRTGGYEQYF
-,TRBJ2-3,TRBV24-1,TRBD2,TGTGCCACCAGGGGAAGCGGGAGATCTGATACGCAGTATTTT,CATRGSGRSDTQYF
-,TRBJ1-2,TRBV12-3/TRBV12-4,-,TGTGCCAGCAGTTTTCAGGGCTATGGCTACACCTTC,CASSFQGYGYTF
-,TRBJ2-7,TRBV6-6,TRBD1,TGTGCCTCCCGGGACAGTCAATACGAGCAGTACTTC,CASRDSQYEQYF
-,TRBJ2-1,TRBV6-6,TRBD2,TGTGCCAGCAGATCCCCGGGACTAGCAGGTTTGGATGAGCAGTTCTTC,CASRSPGLAGLDEQFF
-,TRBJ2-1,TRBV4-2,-,TGTGCCGGCAGCCAAACCCGGGAGTCCTACAATGAGCAGTTCTTC,CAGSQTRESYNEQFF